Listed here are 9 T cell receptor beta chains from one sample, sequenced in a study of blood T cell repertoires in COVID-19 (dated by TCRdb to the early 2020s). The protocol used for the library was the immunoSEQ multiplex PCR assay. TCRdb holds this immuneACCESS table with in-frame rearrangements only. Some clones are missing; in checked studies, unresolved V genes explain under half, and the rest has no known cause. This sample has 270,000 or so clones in its table, and roughly 85% of those were observed once. Together, the top ten hold around 3% of the sample. Material for sequencing was peripheral blood. These receptors were obtained from a woman aged 25-40 years with active or convalescent COVID-19.

This clone was counted only a few times. V is TRBV7-8 and J is TRBJ2-1, with TRBD1 as a possible D gene (6 bases). Between the trimmed V and J ends, which lost 5 bases and 7 bases, there was a span of 24 bases. The CDR3 has 17 amino acids. Germline V gene lookup returns CDR1 SGHVS and CDR2 FQNEAQ. The CDR3 DNA sequence: TGTGCCAGCAGCCTGAATAGACAGGCTGGCGTCCTTAATGAGCAGTTCTTC. Translating gives CASSLNRQAGVLNEQFF.

CDR3 residues: CASSVNRGLQQNEQYF. The CDR3 region has the DNA TGTGCCAGCAGTGTAAACAGGGGGCTACAGCAAAACGAGCAGTACTTC. The chain uses TRBV6-1 and TRBJ2-7; 9 bases line up with TRBD1. CDR1 is MNHNS and CDR2 is SASEGT in the germline V gene. This CDR3 contains 16 residues. The V and J ends lost 4 bases and 5 bases, in that order; junction bases with no gene match: 12.

This rearrangement joins TRBV29-1 to TRBJ1-1; a weak D match, TRBD1 (5 bases). There are 14 residues in the CDR3. In germline, CDR1 is SQVTM, CDR2 ANQGSEA. The V gene lost 4 bases and the J gene lost 0 bases, with 12 bases spanning the gap. The CDR3 here is CSVGRGGMNTEAFF. The DNA for the CDR3 is TGCAGCGTTGGGAGGGGTGGGATGAACACTGAAGCTTTCTTT.

V gene TRBV7-3 combines with J gene TRBJ2-7; 8 bases are a match to TRBD2. The V and J ends lost 4 bases and 9 bases, in that order; junction bases with no gene match: 8. CDR3 length: 13 amino acids. Germline V lookup: CDR1 SGHTA, CDR2 FQGTGA. CDR3 bases: TGTGCCAGCAGCTCGGACGGACTAGCCTCGCAGTACTTC. It is translated as CASSSDGLASQYF.

This clone was seen just once. V is TRBV5-1 and J is TRBJ1-6, with a possible D match to TRBD1 (6 bases). Per the germline V gene, CDR1 is SGHRS and CDR2 is YFSETQ. This CDR3 spans 14 amino acids. V was cut by 4 bases and J by 11 bases, with 16 bases left in between. The CDR3 DNA sequence: TGCGCCAGCAGCCCTGAGGGGGTTGCTCCACCCCTCCACTTT. It codes for CASSPEGVAPPLHF.

The V gene is TRBV7-2, the J gene TRBJ1-2; 8 bases match TRBD1. This CDR3 is 13 amino acids long. Trimming at V came to 1 base and at J to 7 bases, leaving 2 bases not matched to a gene. Per the germline V gene, CDR1 is SGHTA and CDR2 is FQGNSA. The CDR3 DNA follows: TGTGCCAGCAGCTTAGTACAGGGGGGTGGCTACACCTTC. The encoded protein is CASSLVQGGGYTF.

The V call is TRBV28, the J call TRBJ2-7; D is ambiguous. The length of the CDR3 is 14 residues. Trimming removed 5 bases from V and 5 bases from J, with 16 bases in between. Germline loops: CDR1 MDHEN, CDR2 SYDVKM. CDR3 in amino acids: CASSPAIPLDEQYF. In DNA form, the CDR3 reads TGTGCCAGCAGTCCCGCGATCCCGCTGGACGAGCAGTACTTC. Full variable domain (remainder filled in from reference TRBV28 and TRBJ2-7): DVKVTQSSRYLVKRTGEKVFLECVQDMDHENMFWYRQDPGLGLRLIYFSYDVKMKEKGDIPEGYSVSREKKERFSLILESASTNQTSMYLCASSPAIPLDEQYFGPGTRLTVT.

This clone was observed a single time. V usage is TRBV18 and J usage is TRBJ1-4, with 7 bases fitting TRBD1. CDR3 length equals 15 residues. V shed 4 bases and J 3 bases; nucleotides not matched to a gene: 5. Germline CDR1 reads KGHSH; CDR2 reads LQKENI. The CDR3 here is CASSHEGQPNEKLFF. The CDR3, as DNA: TGTGCCAGCTCACACGAGGGACAGCCTAATGAAAAACTGTTTTTT.

V usage is TRBV24-1 and J usage is TRBJ1-1; possibly TRBD1 for D (6 bases). The CDR3 runs 14 residues. Trimming left V 6 bases short and J 3 bases short, with 13 bases between. Germline values: CDR1 KGHDR, CDR2 SFDVKD. The CDR3, as DNA: TGTGCCACCAGTCCAGGGGTAGGGGACACTGAAGCTTTCTTT. Protein: CATSPGVGDTEAFF.